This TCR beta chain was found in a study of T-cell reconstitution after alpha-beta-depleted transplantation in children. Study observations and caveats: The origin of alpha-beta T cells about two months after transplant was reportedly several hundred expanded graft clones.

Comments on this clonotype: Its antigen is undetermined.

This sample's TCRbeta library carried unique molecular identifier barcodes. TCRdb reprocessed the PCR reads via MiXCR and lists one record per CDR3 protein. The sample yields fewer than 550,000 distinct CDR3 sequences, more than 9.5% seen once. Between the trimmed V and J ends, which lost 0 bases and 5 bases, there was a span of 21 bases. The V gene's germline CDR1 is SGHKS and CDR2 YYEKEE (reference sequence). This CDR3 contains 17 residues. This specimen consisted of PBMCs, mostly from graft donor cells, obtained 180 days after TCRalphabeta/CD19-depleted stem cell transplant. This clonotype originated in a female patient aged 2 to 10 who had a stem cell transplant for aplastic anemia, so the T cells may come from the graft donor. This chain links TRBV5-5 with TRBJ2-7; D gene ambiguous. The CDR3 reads CASSLAIVQTATDEQYV. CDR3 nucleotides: TGTGCCAGCAGCTTGGCTATAGTACAGACTGCTACCGACGAGCAGTACGTC.